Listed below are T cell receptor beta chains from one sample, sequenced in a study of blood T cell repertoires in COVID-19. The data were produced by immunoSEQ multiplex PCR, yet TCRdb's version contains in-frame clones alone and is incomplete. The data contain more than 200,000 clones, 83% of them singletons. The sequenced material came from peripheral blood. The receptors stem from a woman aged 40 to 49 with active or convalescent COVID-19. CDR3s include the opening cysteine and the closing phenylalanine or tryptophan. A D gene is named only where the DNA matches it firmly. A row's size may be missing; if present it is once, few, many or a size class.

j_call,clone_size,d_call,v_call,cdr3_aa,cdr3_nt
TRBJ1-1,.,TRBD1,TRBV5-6,CASSSSGQGTNTEAFF,TGTGCCAGCAGCTCATCCGGACAGGGTACGAACACTGAAGCTTTCTTT
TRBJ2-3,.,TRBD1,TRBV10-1,CARRTGQGEVDTQYF,TGCGCCAGGAGAACCGGACAGGGGGAAGTAGATACGCAGTATTTT
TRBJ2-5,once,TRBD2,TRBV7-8,CASSAWTSGEQETQYF,TGTGCCAGCAGCGCCTGGACTAGCGGGGAGCAAGAGACCCAGTACTTC
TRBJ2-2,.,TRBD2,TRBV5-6,CASSLNLAGVLFGELFF,TGTGCCAGCAGCTTGAATCTAGCGGGAGTATTATTCGGGGAGCTGTTTTTT
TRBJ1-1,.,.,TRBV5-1,CASSTTGGTEAFF,TGCGCCAGCAGTACGACAGGAGGAACTGAAGCTTTCTTT
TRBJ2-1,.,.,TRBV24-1,CATSDLYGSRPDEQFF,TGTGCCACCAGTGATTTGTACGGGAGTAGGCCTGATGAGCAGTTCTTC
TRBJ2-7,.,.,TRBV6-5,CASSSTGGAYEQYF,TGTGCCAGCAGTTCTACAGGGGGGGCCTACGAGCAGTACTTC
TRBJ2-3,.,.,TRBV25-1,CASSAGSINTQYF,TGTGCCAGCAGTGCAGGGTCGATAAATACGCAGTATTTT
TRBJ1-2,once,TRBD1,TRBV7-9,CASSETQGAYGYTF,TGTGCCAGCAGCGAAACACAGGGGGCGTATGGCTACACCTTC
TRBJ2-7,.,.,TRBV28,CASSPRGEQYF,TGTGCCAGCAGTCCCCGGGGGGAGCAGTACTTC
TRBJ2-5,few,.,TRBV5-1,CASSLEGTTSETQYF,TGCGCCAGCAGCTTGGAAGGGACAACCTCAGAGACCCAGTACTTC
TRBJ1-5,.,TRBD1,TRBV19,CASSDRESQPQHF,TGTGCCAGTAGCGACAGGGAGTCTCAGCCCCAGCATTTT
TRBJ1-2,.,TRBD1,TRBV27,CASSRGQGHYGYTF,TGTGCCAGCAGCCGCGGACAGGGGCACTATGGCTACACCTTC
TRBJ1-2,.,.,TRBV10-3,CAISEGQGRGYTF,TGTGCCATCAGTGAGGGTCAGGGGAGAGGCTACACCTTC
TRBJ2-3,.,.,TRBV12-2,CASRSRPGGAGATDTQYF,TGTGCAAGTCGCTCTCGACCCGGGGGGGCGGGGGCCACAGATACGCAGTATTTT
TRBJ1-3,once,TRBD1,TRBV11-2,CASSLGWTGPGNTIYF,TGTGCCAGCAGCTTAGGGTGGACAGGGCCCGGAAACACCATATATTTT
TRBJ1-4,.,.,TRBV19,CASSVTGLDEKLFF,TGTGCCAGTAGTGTAACAGGGCTGGATGAAAAACTGTTTTTT
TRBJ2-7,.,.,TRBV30,CAWSIQHYEQYF,TGTGCCTGGAGTATACAGCACTACGAGCAGTACTTC
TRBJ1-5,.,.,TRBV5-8,CASSLDWPQHF,TGTGCCAGCAGCTTGGACTGGCCCCAGCATTTT
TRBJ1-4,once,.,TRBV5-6,CASSQIDATNEKLFF,TGTGCCAGCAGCCAAATAGATGCAACTAATGAAAAACTGTTTTTT
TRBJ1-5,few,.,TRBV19,CASQYGGISGNQPQHF,TGTGCCAGCCAATATGGGGGGATAAGTGGCAATCAGCCCCAGCATTTT
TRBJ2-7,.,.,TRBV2,CASSTIRTNYEQYF,TGTGCCAGCAGTACCATCAGAACCAACTACGAGCAGTACTTC
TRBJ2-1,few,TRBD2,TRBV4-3,CASSQDAGLPHNEQFF,TGCGCCAGCAGCCAAGACGCGGGACTACCACACAATGAGCAGTTCTTC
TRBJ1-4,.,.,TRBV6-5,CASRGWEKLFF,TGTGCCAGCAGGGGCTGGGAAAAACTGTTTTTT
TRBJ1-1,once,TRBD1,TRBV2,CASRYRGRNTEAFF,TGTGCCAGCAGGTACAGGGGCAGGAACACTGAAGCTTTCTTT
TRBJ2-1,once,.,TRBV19,CASQQISDSYNEQFF,TGTGCCAGCCAACAGATTTCGGACTCCTACAATGAGCAGTTCTTC
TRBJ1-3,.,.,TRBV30,CAWSNSGNTIYF,TGTGCCTGGAGCAACTCTGGAAACACCATATATTTT
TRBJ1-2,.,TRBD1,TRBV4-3,CASSQDPKGQALGGYGYTF,TGCGCCAGCAGCCAAGATCCGAAGGGACAGGCTCTTGGAGGGTATGGCTACACCTTC
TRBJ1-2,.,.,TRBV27,CASSSRPERSGYTF,TGTGCCAGCAGCTCAAGACCAGAGCGGAGTGGCTACACCTTC
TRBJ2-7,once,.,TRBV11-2,CASNSVYRVYEQYF,TGTGCCAGCAACTCCGTTTACAGGGTCTACGAGCAGTACTTC
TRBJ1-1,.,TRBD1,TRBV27,CASSKQTGRGTEAFF,TGTGCCAGCAGTAAACAGACAGGGCGAGGCACTGAAGCTTTCTTT
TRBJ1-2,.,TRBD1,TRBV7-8,CASSQGQGRYGYTF,TGTGCCAGCAGCCAAGGACAGGGAAGATATGGCTACACCTTC
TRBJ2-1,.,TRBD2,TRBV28,CASSSQAGGMYEQFF,TGTGCCAGCAGTTCTCAAGCGGGGGGTATGTATGAGCAGTTCTTC
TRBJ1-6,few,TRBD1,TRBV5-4,CASSRRAGGAAYNSPLHF,TGTGCCAGCAGCCGCCGGGCAGGGGGCGCGGCCTATAATTCACCCCTCCACTTT
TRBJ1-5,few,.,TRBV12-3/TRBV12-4,CASRRQDNQPQHF,TGTGCCAGCAGGAGACAGGATAATCAGCCCCAGCATTTT
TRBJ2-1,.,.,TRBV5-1,CASSSMTLGDEQFF,TGCGCCAGCAGCTCCATGACACTCGGGGATGAGCAGTTCTTC
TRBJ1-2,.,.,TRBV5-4,CASSLAANYGYTF,TGTGCCAGCAGCTTGGCGGCTAACTATGGCTACACCTTC
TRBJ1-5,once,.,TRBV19,CASRINYSNQPQHF,TGTGCCAGTAGGATCAACTATAGCAATCAGCCCCAGCATTTT
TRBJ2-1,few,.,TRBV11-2,CASSLYGNNEQFF,TGTGCCAGCAGCTTATACGGGAACAATGAGCAGTTCTTC
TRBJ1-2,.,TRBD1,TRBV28,CASLTGYYGYTF,TGTGCCAGCCTGACAGGGTACTATGGCTACACCTTC
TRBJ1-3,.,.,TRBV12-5,CASGLGQGAGNTIYF,TGTGCTAGTGGTTTGGGCCAGGGTGCCGGAAACACCATATATTTT
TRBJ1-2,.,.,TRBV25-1,CASSGGYGYTF,TGTGCCAGCAGTGGCGGTTATGGCTACACCTTC
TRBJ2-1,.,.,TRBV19,CASSIFLIENNEQFF,TGTGCCAGTAGTATCTTTCTTATAGAGAACAATGAGCAGTTCTTC
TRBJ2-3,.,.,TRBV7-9,CASSPHGPASTDTQYF,TGTGCCAGCAGCCCCCATGGGCCTGCTAGCACAGATACGCAGTATTTT
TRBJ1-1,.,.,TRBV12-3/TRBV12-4,CASSLSQDTEAFF,TGTGCCAGCAGTTTGAGTCAAGACACTGAAGCTTTCTTT
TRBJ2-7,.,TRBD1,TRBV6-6,CASGQGRVRDEQYF,TGTGCCAGCGGACAGGGGCGGGTTAGGGACGAGCAGTACTTC
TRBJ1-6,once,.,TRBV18,CASSPNTGVMSSPLHF,TGTGCCAGCTCACCAAACACCGGGGTAATGAGTTCACCCCTCCACTTT
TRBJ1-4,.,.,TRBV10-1,CASSGSSGVLGEKLFF,TGCGCCAGCAGTGGGTCCTCGGGGGTATTAGGTGAAAAACTGTTTTTT
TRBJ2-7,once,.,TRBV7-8,CASSLAHHRVDSYEQYF,TGTGCCAGCAGCTTAGCGCATCACAGGGTGGACTCCTACGAGCAGTACTTC
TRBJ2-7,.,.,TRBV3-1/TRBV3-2,CASSQGSEQYF,TGTGCCAGCAGCCAAGGTAGCGAGCAGTACTTC